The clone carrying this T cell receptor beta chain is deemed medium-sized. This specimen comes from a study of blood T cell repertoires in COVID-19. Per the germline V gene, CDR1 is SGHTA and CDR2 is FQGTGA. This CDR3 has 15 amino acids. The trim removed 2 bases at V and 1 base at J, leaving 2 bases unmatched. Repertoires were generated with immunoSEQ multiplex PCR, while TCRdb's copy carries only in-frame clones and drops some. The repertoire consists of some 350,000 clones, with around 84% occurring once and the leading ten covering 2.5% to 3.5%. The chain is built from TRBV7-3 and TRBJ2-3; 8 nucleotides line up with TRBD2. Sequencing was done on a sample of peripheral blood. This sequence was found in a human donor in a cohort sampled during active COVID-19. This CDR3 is CASSLDSGGTDTQYF. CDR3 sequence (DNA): TGTGCCAGCAGCTTAGATAGCGGGGGCACAGATACGCAGTATTTT.